These 16 T cell receptor beta chains share one sample of origin, sequenced in a study of shared clonotypes between healthy human individuals (TCRdb year 2020). The library was produced with the immunoSEQ multiplex PCR assay. TCRdb took this table from immuneACCESS and kept in-frame rearrangements with V and J called. Such tables lack part of the clones; where checked against another copy, unresolved V genes explain under half of the gap, and the rest is unexplained. In all, the sample holds a few million clones, and approximately 90% of those were seen once. The ten largest clones capture about 0.13% of the sample. The sample consisted of naive CD4+ T cells sorted from blood. The cell subset or site label for this specimen denotes: CD45RA+ positively selected. The receptors originated from a man between 18 and 29 years old in good health.

The V call is TRBV4-3, the J call TRBJ2-2; 12 bases map to TRBD1. The CDR3 sequence is 16 residues long. V trimming: 3 bases; J trimming: 7 bases; junction bases outside the gene matches: 6. CDR1 is LGHNA and CDR2 is YSLEER in the germline V gene. The CDR3 protein is CASSQGGQGAIGELFF. CDR3 DNA: TGCGCCAGCAGCCAGGGGGGACAGGGGGCGATCGGGGAGCTGTTTTTT.

The chain combines TRBV28 with TRBJ1-3; 10 bases match TRBD1. CDR3 size: 16 residues. V trimming: 5 bases; J trimming: 4 bases; junction bases outside the gene matches: 8. From germline, CDR1 is MDHEN and CDR2 SYDVKM. The CDR3 region is CASSPWGTGDGNTIYF. The CDR3 nucleotides are TGTGCCAGCAGTCCATGGGGGACAGGGGACGGAAACACCATATATTTT.

The chain recombines TRBV5-4 with TRBJ2-4; unclear D gene. CDR1 is SGHNT, CDR2 YYREEE, per germline (reference sequence). The V gene lost 3 bases and the J gene lost 7 bases, with 17 bases spanning the gap. The CDR3 sequence is 15 residues long. The DNA of the CDR3 is TGTGCCAGCAGCTCCGGGCTAAGTACTCGGAACATTCAGTACTTC. Amino acids: CASSSGLSTRNIQYF.

The V gene is TRBV5-4, the J gene TRBJ2-1, with TRBD2 identical over 8 bases. Germline CDR1 is SGHNT and CDR2 is YYREEE (reference sequence). The J segment lost 9 bases and the V segment lost 0 bases, leaving 11 bases of the junction unmatched. The CDR3 contains 16 residues. The CDR3 loop is CASSLAATGGLGEQFF. CDR3 bases: TGTGCCAGCAGCTTGGCCGCGACGGGGGGGCTCGGTGAGCAGTTCTTC.

This clone was seen a single time. Other DNA sequences from this sample encode an identical CDR3 as well. The chain joins TRBV7-9 to TRBJ1-4; no clear D. This CDR3 comprises 17 residues. CDR1 and CDR2 (germline): SEHNR, FQNEAQ (reference sequence). V gave up 2 bases and J gave up 5 bases, with 18 bases separating them. The CDR3 DNA reads TGTGCCAGCAGCTTACCTCAGATCCCTGAAGTAAATGAAAAACTGTTTTTT. Its translation is CASSLPQIPEVNEKLFF.

The chain combines TRBV18 with TRBJ1-1, with D perhaps TRBD1 (5 bases). Germline CDR1 and CDR2: KGHSH and LQKENI. Trimming took off 3 bases at V and 3 bases at J, with 11 bases between the two ends. The CDR3 runs 14 residues. Here the CDR3 reads CASSPAGQDTEAFF. DNA for the CDR3: TGTGCCAGCTCACCCGCCGGACAAGACACTGAAGCTTTCTTT. Complete variable domain (other parts from reference TRBV18 and TRBJ1-1): NAGVMQNPRHLVRRRGQEARLRCSPMKGHSHVYWYRQLPEEGLKFMVYLQKENIIDESGMPKERFSAEFPKEGPSILRIQQVVRGDSAAYFCASSPAGQDTEAFFGQGTRLTVV.

The rearrangement uses TRBV14 and TRBJ2-5, with D unresolved. V was cut by 0 bases and J by 5 bases, with 4 bases left in between. This CDR3 spans 12 amino acids. Germline CDR1 and CDR2: SGHDN and FVKESK. Written as DNA, the CDR3 is TGTGCCAGCAGCCAAGAGGTGGAGACCCAGTACTTC. As protein: CASSQEVETQYF.

A single count supports this clone. The J gene is TRBJ2-5, the V gene TRBV4-1; no definite D call. The CDR3 spans 14 residues. CDR1 and CDR2 from the germline V gene are MGHRA and YSYEKL. V was clipped by 2 bases and J by 1 base, with 8 bases between them. CDR3 in amino acids: CASSQPGLQETQYF. The CDR3 DNA reads as TGCGCCAGCAGCCAACCGGGCCTCCAAGAGACCCAGTACTTC.

The chain couples TRBV6-4 to TRBJ2-6, with D uncertain. Germline assignment: CDR1 MRHNA and CDR2 SNTAGT. V was clipped by 4 bases and J by 0 bases, with 7 bases between them. This CDR3 has 15 amino acids. The CDR3 sequence is CASSATYSGANVLTF. The CDR3 nucleotides are TGTGCCAGCAGTGCGACCTACTCTGGGGCCAACGTCCTGACTTTC.

This rearrangement joins TRBV27 to TRBJ2-1; the D is unclear. Germline V gene data show CDR1 as MNHEY and CDR2 as SMNVEV (reference sequence). This CDR3 spans 17 amino acids. Trimming took off 5 bases at V and 0 bases at J, with 17 bases between the two ends. The CDR3: CASSPSPTPVSYNEQFF. DNA of the CDR3: TGTGCCAGCAGTCCATCCCCGACGCCCGTCTCCTACAATGAGCAGTTCTTC.

This clone was counted a single time. V is TRBV6-5 and J is TRBJ2-7; maybe TRBD2 (6 bases). The germline CDR1 and CDR2 sequences are MNHEY and SVGAGI. There are 14 residues in the CDR3. Trimming took 0 bases from V and 7 from J, leaving 13 bases between them. CDR3 sequence: CASSYSPGRGEQYF. CDR3 nucleotide sequence: TGTGCCAGCAGTTACTCACCGGGTCGGGGGGAGCAGTACTTC.

J is TRBJ1-1 and V is TRBV5-4; a possible D gene is TRBD1 (5 bases). Looked up from germline, CDR1 is SGHNT and CDR2 is YYREEE (reference sequence). This CDR3 is built from 14 residues. Trimming cost V 2 bases and J 2 bases, with 10 bases left between them. CDR3 DNA: TGTGCCAGCAGCTTTGGGACGGCAAACACTGAAGCTTTCTTT. Protein: CASSFGTANTEAFF.

This clone was picked up a small number of times. This chain uses TRBV7-2 with TRBJ1-1; D unclear. This CDR3 contains 14 residues. Deletions cut 4 bases from V and 1 base from J, with 10 bases between. Germline assignment: CDR1 SGHTA and CDR2 FQGNSA. CDR3: CASSSSRGNTEAFF. The CDR3 bases are TGTGCCAGCAGCTCCTCCCGAGGGAACACTGAAGCTTTCTTT.

This chain joins TRBV13 and TRBJ2-5, with 7 nucleotides matching TRBD2. This CDR3 is built from 12 residues. CDR1 and CDR2 from the germline V gene are PRHDT and FYEKMQ (reference sequence). J was trimmed by 7 bases and V by 5 bases; bases with no gene match: 4. Written as DNA, the CDR3 is TGTGCCAGCAGCCCCCCGGGAGGGACCCAGTACTTC. It translates to CASSPPGGTQYF.

The chain uses TRBV7-2 and TRBJ1-1; D not resolved. Germline CDR1 SGHTA, CDR2 FQGNSA. The CDR3 totals 13 residues. The ends were cut back, 7 bases at V and 1 base at J, with 10 bases in the middle. The CDR3 spells CASNADPNTEAFF. CDR3 nucleotides: TGTGCCAGCAACGCGGACCCGAACACTGAAGCTTTCTTT.

The J gene is TRBJ1-1, the V gene TRBV6-5, with no clear D. V was clipped by 7 bases and J by 1 base, with 16 bases between them. Germline CDR1 and CDR2: MNHEY and SVGAGI. This CDR3 region has 15 residues. CDR3 sequence: CASTEGRIKNTEAFF. CDR3 coding DNA: TGTGCCAGCACCGAAGGACGGATCAAGAACACTGAAGCTTTCTTT.